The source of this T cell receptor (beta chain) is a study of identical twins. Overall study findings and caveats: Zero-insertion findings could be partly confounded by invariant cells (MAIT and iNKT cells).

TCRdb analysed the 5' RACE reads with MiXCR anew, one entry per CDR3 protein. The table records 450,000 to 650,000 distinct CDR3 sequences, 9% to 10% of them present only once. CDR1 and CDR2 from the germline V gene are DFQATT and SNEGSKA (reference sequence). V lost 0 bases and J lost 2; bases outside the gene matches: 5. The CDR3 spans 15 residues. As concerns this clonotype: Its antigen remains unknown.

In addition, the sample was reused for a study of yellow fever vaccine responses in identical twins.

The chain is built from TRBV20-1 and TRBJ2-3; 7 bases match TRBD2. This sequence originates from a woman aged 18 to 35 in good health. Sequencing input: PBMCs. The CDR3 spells CSARDILANTDTQYF. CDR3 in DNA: TGCAGTGCTAGAGATATACTAGCGAACACAGATACGCAGTATTTT.